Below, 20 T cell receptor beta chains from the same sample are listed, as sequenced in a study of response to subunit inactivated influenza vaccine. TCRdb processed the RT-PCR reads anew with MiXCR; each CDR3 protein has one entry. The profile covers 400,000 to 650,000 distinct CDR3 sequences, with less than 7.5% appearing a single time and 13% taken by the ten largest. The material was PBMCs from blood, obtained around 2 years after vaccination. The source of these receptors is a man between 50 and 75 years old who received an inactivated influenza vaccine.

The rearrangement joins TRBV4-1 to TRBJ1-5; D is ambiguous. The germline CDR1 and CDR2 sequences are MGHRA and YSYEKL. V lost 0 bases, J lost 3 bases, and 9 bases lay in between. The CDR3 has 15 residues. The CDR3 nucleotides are TGCGCCAGCAGCCAAGATTTGGCAGTCAATCAGCCCCAGCATTTT. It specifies CASSQDLAVNQPQHF.

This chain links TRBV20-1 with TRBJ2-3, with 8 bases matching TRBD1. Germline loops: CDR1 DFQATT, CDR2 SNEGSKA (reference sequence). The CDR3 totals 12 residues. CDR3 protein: CMGQERTDTQYF. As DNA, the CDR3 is TGCATGGGACAGGAACGCACAGATACGCAGTATTTT.

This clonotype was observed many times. The CDR3 is CASSYRPGQKTNTEAFF. DNA for the CDR3: TGTGCCAGCAGCTACCGACCGGGACAGAAGACAAACACTGAAGCTTTCTTT. The rearrangement links TRBV11-1 to TRBJ1-1, with 7 positions matching TRBD1. This CDR3 has 17 residues. V was clipped by 4 bases and J by 2 bases; unmatched bases: 13. From germline, CDR1 is SGHAT and CDR2 FQDESV (reference sequence).

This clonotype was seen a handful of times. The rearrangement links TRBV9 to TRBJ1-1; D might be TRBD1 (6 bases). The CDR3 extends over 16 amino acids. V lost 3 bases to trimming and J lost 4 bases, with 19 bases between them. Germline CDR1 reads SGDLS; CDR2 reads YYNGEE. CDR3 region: CASSAHPDRFSTEAFF. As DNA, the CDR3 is TGTGCCAGCAGCGCCCACCCCGACAGGTTCAGCACTGAAGCTTTCTTT.

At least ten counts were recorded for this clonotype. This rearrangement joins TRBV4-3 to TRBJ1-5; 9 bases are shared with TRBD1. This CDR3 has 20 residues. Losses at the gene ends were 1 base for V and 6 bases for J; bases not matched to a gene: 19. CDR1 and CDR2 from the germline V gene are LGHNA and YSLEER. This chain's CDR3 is CASSQGFLPGTGSVPQPQHF. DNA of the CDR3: TGCGCCAGCAGCCAAGGTTTTCTTCCGGGGACAGGGTCCGTTCCTCAGCCCCAGCATTTT.

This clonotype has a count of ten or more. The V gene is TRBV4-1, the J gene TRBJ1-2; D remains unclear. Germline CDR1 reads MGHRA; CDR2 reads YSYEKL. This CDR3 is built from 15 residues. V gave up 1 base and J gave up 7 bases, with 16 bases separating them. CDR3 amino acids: CASSQAQLGMGGYTF. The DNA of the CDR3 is TGCGCCAGCAGCCAAGCCCAGCTAGGGATGGGTGGCTACACCTTC.

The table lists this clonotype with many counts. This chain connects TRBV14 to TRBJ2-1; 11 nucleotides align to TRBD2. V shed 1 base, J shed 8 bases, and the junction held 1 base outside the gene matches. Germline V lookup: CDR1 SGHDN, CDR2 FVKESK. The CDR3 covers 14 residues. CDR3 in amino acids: CASSQGGLADEQFF. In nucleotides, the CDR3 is TGTGCCAGCAGCCAAGGGGGACTAGCGGATGAGCAGTTCTTC.

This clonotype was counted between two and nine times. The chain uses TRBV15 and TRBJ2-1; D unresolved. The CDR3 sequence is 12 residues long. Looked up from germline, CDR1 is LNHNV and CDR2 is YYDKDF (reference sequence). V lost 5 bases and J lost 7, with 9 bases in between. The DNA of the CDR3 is TGTGCCACCAGCCCTCCCGGGAATGAGCAGTTCTTC. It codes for CATSPPGNEQFF.

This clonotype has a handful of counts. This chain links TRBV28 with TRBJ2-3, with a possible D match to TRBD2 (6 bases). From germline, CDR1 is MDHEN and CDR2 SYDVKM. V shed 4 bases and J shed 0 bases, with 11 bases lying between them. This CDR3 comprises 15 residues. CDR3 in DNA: TGTGCCAGCAGTTACCGAGCGGGTAGCACAGATACGCAGTATTTT. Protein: CASSYRAGSTDTQYF.

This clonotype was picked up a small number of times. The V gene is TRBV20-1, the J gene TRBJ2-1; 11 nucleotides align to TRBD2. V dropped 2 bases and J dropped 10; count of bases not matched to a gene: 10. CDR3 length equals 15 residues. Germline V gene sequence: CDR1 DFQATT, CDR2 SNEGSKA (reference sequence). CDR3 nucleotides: TGCAGTGCTAGACGGCGCCTAGCGGGGGGCGAGGAGCAGTTCTTC. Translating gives CSARRRLAGGEEQFF.

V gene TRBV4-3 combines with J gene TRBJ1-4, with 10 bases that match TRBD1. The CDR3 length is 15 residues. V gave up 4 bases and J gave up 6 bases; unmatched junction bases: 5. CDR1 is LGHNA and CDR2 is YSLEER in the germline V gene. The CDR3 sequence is CASSLTGTGDEKLFF. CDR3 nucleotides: TGCGCCAGCAGCCTCACCGGGACAGGGGATGAAAAACTGTTTTTT.

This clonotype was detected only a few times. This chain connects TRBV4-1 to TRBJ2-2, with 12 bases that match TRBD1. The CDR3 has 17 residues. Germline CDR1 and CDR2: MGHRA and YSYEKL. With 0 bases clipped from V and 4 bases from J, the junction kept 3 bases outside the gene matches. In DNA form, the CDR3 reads TGCGCCAGCAGCCAAGAAGGGACAGGGGGCAGCACCGGGGAGCTGTTTTTT. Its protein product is CASSQEGTGGSTGELFF.

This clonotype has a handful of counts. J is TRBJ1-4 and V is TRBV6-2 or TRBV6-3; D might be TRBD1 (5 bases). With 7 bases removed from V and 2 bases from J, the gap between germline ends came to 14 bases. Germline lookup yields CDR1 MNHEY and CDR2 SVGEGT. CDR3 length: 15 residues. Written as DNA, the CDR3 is TGTGCCAGCACCCTACGAGGGACTACTAATGAAAAACTGTTTTTT. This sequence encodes CASTLRGTTNEKLFF.

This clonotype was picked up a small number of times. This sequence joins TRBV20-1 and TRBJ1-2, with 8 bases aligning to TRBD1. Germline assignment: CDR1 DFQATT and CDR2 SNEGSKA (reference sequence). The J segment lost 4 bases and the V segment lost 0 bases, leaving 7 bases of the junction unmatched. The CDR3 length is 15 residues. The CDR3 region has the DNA TGCAGTGCTAGAGATGTGCAGGGGGCCCTCTATGGCTACACCTTC. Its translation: CSARDVQGALYGYTF.

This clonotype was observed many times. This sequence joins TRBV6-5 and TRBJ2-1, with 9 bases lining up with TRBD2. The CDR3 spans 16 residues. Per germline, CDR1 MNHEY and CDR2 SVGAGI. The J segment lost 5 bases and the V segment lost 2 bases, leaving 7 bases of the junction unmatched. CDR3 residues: CASSYRSGGPHNEQFF. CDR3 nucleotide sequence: TGTGCCAGCAGTTACCGTAGCGGGGGTCCTCACAATGAGCAGTTCTTC.

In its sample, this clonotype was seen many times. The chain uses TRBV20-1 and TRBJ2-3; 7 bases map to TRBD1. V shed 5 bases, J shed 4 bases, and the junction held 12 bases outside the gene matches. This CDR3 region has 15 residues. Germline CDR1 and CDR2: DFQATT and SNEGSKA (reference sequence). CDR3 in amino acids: CSARGQGVWADTQYF. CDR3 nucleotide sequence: TGCAGTGCTCGGGGTCAGGGGGTATGGGCAGATACGCAGTATTTT.

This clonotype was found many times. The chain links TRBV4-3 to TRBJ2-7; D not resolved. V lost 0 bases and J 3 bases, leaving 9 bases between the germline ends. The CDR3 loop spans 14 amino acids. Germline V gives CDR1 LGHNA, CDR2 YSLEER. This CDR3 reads CASSQDPGYYEQYF. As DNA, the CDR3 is TGCGCCAGCAGCCAAGATCCCGGGTACTACGAGCAGTACTTC.

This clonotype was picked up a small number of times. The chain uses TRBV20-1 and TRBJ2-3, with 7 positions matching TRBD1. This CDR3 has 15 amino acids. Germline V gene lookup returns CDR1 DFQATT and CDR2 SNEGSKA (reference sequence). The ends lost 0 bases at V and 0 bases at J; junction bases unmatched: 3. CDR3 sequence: CSAREGTASTDTQYF. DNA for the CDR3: TGCAGTGCTAGAGAAGGGACAGCTAGCACAGATACGCAGTATTTT.

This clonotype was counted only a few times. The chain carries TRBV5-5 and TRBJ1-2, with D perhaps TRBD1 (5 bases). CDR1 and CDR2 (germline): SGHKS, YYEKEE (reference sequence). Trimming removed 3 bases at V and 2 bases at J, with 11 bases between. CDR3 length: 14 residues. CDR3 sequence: CASSWQTANYGYTF. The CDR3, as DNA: TGTGCCAGCAGCTGGCAGACAGCAAACTATGGCTACACCTTC.

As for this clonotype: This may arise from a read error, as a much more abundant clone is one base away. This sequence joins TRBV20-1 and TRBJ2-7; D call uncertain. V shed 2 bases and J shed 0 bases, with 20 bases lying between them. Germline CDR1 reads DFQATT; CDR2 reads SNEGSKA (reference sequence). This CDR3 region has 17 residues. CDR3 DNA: TGCAGTGCTAGAAACCCTCACCGGACGGCGAACTCCTACGAGCAGTACTTC. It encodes CSARNPHRTANSYEQYF.